The clone carrying this T cell receptor beta chain appeared a few times. The source of the sample is a study of identical twins. The CDR3 runs 15 residues. The V end was cut by 6 bases, the J end by 0 bases, with 13 bases between. Per the germline V gene, CDR1 is SNHLY and CDR2 is FYNNEI. TCRdb reprocessed the 5' RACE reads with MiXCR, giving one entry per CDR3 protein. This sample has 400,000 to 550,000 distinct CDR3 sequences; more than 13% occur once, and the top ten carry approximately 1%. The sample was also reused in another study, on yellow fever vaccine responses in identical twins.

Sequenced material: CD4+ T cells sorted from blood. The rearrangement uses TRBV2 and TRBJ2-3; D not resolved. This receptor was taken from a woman aged 18-29 years in good health. CDR3 nucleotides: TGTGCCAGCAGGCCCCAAGGTCTTAGCACAGATACGCAGTATTTT. Encoded protein: CASRPQGLSTDTQYF.